What follows is one T cell receptor (gamma chain) and its context. Antigen: not known. Sequences come from RNA converted to cDNA by reverse transcription. Pooled V-gene forward primers with one constant-region reverse primer generated the CDR3 amplicons by multiplex PCR. TCRdb re-identified clones in the multiplex PCR reads via CATT. This table holds tens of thousands of gamma-chain clones, 20% found once. This sample is part of a study of Vδ1+ human thymocytes. Thymocytes were sorted as CD3+ TCRVdelta1+ TCRVdelta2- after alphabeta T cell depletion. The study's findings and limits: Highly polyclonal TRG and TRD repertoires with Gaussian CDR3 length distributions appeared in thymus. Donors shared many TRG clonotypes but few TRD clonotypes. Unexpected Vdelta2 sequences could cause misinterpretation of bulk repertoire data. Despite high sort purity, about a fifth of thymic T cell receptor delta sequences were Vdelta2.

The V and J ends lost 0 bases and 9 bases, in that order; junction bases with no gene match: 5. The CDR3 sequence is 12 residues long. Germline V gene sequence: CDR1 GITISATS, CDR2 ISYDGTV (reference sequence). The rearrangement joins TRGV9 to TRGJ1 or TRGJ2. The TCR sequence derives from a girl under three years old who had congenital heart surgery. What was sequenced was Vdelta1+ gamma-delta thymocytes from the thymus. Subset meaning: FACS-sorted CD3+ TCRalphabeta- TCRVdelta1+ TCRVdelta2- thymocytes. CDR3 coding DNA: TGTGCCTTGTGGGAGGTGTGCAGTAAGAAACTCTTT. Amino acids: CALWEVCSKKLF.